This T cell receptor beta chain came from a study of shared clonotypes between healthy human individuals. Study-level background: The study enrolled two women and a few men aged 18 to 49.

The germline V gene has CDR1 SGHDN and CDR2 FVKESK. The CDR3 runs to 15 residues. Trimming removed 4 bases at V and 1 base at J, with 13 bases between. Study results and caveats: Memory subsets generally showed smaller estimated richness than naive subsets did.

Naive CD8 cells lacked CD45RO and underwent positive selection for CCR7, leaving out terminally differentiated effector memory CD45RA+ cells. As concerns this clone: Antigen unknown.

The protocol was immunoSEQ multiplex PCR, while the TCRdb copy is restricted to in-frame clones and leaves out a portion. The table lists about 2.1 million clones, over 85% of them singletons. Specimen: naive CD8+ T cells from PBMCs. The receptor was derived from a man aged 18 to 30 in good health. Some clones in this sample may be carry-over from other donors' samples. J is TRBJ2-5 and V is TRBV14; possibly TRBD2 for D (6 bases). As DNA, the CDR3 is TGTGCCAGCAGCCCACGGGAGCGCCTCCAAGAGACCCAGTACTTC. Translated, it gives CASSPRERLQETQYF.